A selection of T cell receptor beta chains follows, all from one sample in a study of T cell changes during pregnancy in multiple sclerosis. Clones were sequenced by immunoSEQ multiplex PCR, and TCRdb holds only the in-frame ones, with some missing. Of 70,000 to 75,000 clones listed, more than 90% are singletons. The source material was peripheral blood, sampled in the second trimester of pregnancy. The receptors stem from a female donor in good health, enrolled as a control in a pregnancy study. Both conserved end residues are part of each CDR3. Each record gives: clone size, D gene, V gene, J gene, CDR3 protein, CDR3 DNA. A D gene is named only where the DNA matches it firmly. The listing skips clone size in some rows; elsewhere it reads once, few, many or a size class.

-	-	TRBV18	TRBJ2-7	CASSPYSTYEQYF	TGTGCCAGCTCACCGTACAGCACCTACGAGCAGTACTTC
once	TRBD1	TRBV28	TRBJ1-2	CASSITGGVSRGGYTF	TGTGCCAGCAGCATAACAGGGGGCGTCTCCCGGGGTGGCTACACCTTC
-	-	TRBV27	TRBJ1-3	CASSSARSGVVTGNTIYF	TGTGCCAGCAGTTCCGCCCGTTCAGGGGTTGTAACTGGAAACACCATATATTTT
-	-	TRBV30	TRBJ2-7	CAWSVLNPPGTGEQYF	TGTGCCTGGAGTGTACTGAATCCACCGGGAACGGGCGAGCAGTACTTC
-	-	TRBV5-6	TRBJ2-5	CASSQMGPVGTQYF	TGTGCCAGCAGCCAGATGGGGCCCGTTGGGACCCAGTACTTC
few	TRBD1	TRBV14	TRBJ2-7	CASRRTGGLSYEQYF	TGTGCCAGCAGGCGGACAGGGGGCCTCTCCTACGAGCAGTACTTC
-	-	TRBV7-3	TRBJ1-1	CASSLGEVRTAEAFF	TGTGCCAGCAGCTTAGGGGAAGTAAGGACAGCTGAAGCTTTCTTT
-	-	TRBV7-3	TRBJ2-1	CASSSQSNNEQFF	TGTGCCAGCAGCTCACAAAGTAACAATGAGCAGTTCTTC
large	-	TRBV7-9	TRBJ1-1	CASSPPGDTEAFF	TGTGCCAGCAGCCCCCCCGGGGACACTGAAGCTTTCTTT
-	-	TRBV13	TRBJ2-5	CASSLGRRGQETQYF	TGTGCCAGCAGCTTAGGCCGGCGGGGCCAAGAGACCCAGTACTTC
-	-	TRBV7-3	TRBJ2-7	CASSLKPGDSEQYF	TGTGCCAGCAGCTTAAAGCCGGGGGACTCCGAGCAGTACTTC
-	-	TRBV25-1	TRBJ2-1	CASSESGRVRLYEQFF	TGTGCCAGCAGTGAATCTGGCAGGGTGAGGCTCTATGAGCAGTTCTTC
-	-	TRBV5-1	TRBJ1-4	CASSWDMATNEKLFF	TGCGCCAGCAGCTGGGACATGGCAACTAATGAAAAACTGTTTTTT
-	-	TRBV7-2	TRBJ1-1	CASSLADRKAFF	TGTGCCAGCAGCTTAGCTGACAGAAAAGCTTTCTTT
-	-	TRBV7-3	TRBJ2-5	CASSLQGLKETQYF	TGTGCCAGCAGCTTACAGGGACTCAAAGAGACCCAGTACTTC
-	TRBD1	TRBV4-2	TRBJ2-3	CASSLEQGLGTDTQYF	TGTGCCAGCAGCCTAGAACAGGGGTTGGGCACAGATACGCAGTATTTT
-	TRBD1	TRBV18	TRBJ1-3	CASSPYSGTGGSSSGNTIYF	TGTGCCAGCTCACCCTACTCCGGGACAGGGGGCTCTAGCTCTGGAAACACCATATATTTT
-	-	TRBV7-3	TRBJ2-3	CASSPTRATDTQYF	TGTGCCAGCAGCCCGACTAGAGCCACAGATACGCAGTATTTT
-	-	TRBV10-3	TRBJ1-1	CAIRRSDTEAFF	TGTGCCATCAGGCGCAGCGACACTGAAGCTTTCTTT
-	TRBD1	TRBV4-3	TRBJ1-6	CASSQYQGQGSPLHF	TGCGCCAGCAGCCAATACCAGGGACAGGGGTCACCCCTCCACTTT
-	-	TRBV7-6	TRBJ1-1	CASRLGLNTAEAFF	TGTGCCAGCAGATTGGGACTCAACACGGCTGAAGCTTTCTTT
-	-	TRBV19	TRBJ1-1	CASSIVEGTEAFF	TGTGCCAGTAGTATAGTGGAGGGTACTGAAGCTTTCTTT
-	TRBD2	TRBV7-9	TRBJ2-5	CASSRLAEETQYF	TGTGCCAGCAGCCGCCTAGCGGAAGAGACCCAGTACTTC
-	TRBD1	TRBV4-1	TRBJ1-4	CASSQRDRLNEKLFF	TGCGCCAGCAGCCAACGGGACAGACTTAATGAAAAACTGTTTTTT
-	TRBD1	TRBV7-8	TRBJ1-4	CASSMRQGQGEKLFF	TGTGCCAGCAGCATGCGACAGGGGCAGGGGGAAAAACTGTTTTTT
-	TRBD1	TRBV9	TRBJ2-7	CASSVATGVYEQYF	TGTGCCAGCAGCGTAGCGACAGGGGTCTACGAGCAGTACTTC
-	TRBD2	TRBV29-1	TRBJ2-7	CSVATSVAYEQYF	TGCAGCGTTGCCACTAGCGTGGCCTACGAGCAGTACTTC
-	TRBD1	TRBV7-2	TRBJ2-5	CASSLAGTGSETQYF	TGTGCCAGCAGCTTAGCGGGGACAGGGTCGGAGACCCAGTACTTC
once	TRBD2	TRBV23-1	TRBJ2-3	CASSPKRGGRDTQYF	TGCGCCAGCAGTCCAAAGCGGGGGGGCCGAGATACGCAGTATTTT
-	-	TRBV18	TRBJ2-7	CASSPPANREEQYF	TGTGCCAGCTCACCACCTGCCAACAGAGAAGAGCAGTACTTC
-	-	TRBV18	TRBJ2-1	CASSPRRQENEQFF	TGTGCCAGCTCACCACGGAGGCAGGAGAATGAGCAGTTCTTC
-	TRBD1	TRBV7-9	TRBJ1-5	CASSLGDRERNQPQHF	TGTGCCAGCAGCTTAGGGGACAGGGAGCGCAATCAGCCCCAGCATTTT
-	TRBD1	TRBV2	TRBJ2-1	CASSERTGRNEQFF	TGTGCCAGCAGTGAGCGGACAGGGCGCAATGAGCAGTTCTTC